These T cell receptor beta chains were read from a single sample in a study of blood T cell repertoires in COVID-19. Method: immunoSEQ multiplex PCR; TCRdb's copy keeps in-frame clones and lacks some. Of about 350,000 clones listed, roughly 89% were seen once; the top ten hold 3.9%. The sequenced sample was peripheral blood. These receptors were obtained from an older woman with COVID-19, enrolled during active disease. CDR3s include the opening cysteine and the closing phenylalanine or tryptophan. The D gene is left open where the match is weak. Expanded clones are given a class, and other clones once, few, many or no size at all.

>NA|TRBD1|TRBV2|TRBJ1-1
CASSRDRGRLSEAFF
TGTGCCAGCAGCCGGGACAGGGGGAGATTGTCTGAAGCTTTCTTT
>NA|TRBD2|TRBV2|TRBJ2-3
CASRALWSGGGTDTQYF
TGTGCCAGCAGGGCCCTCTGGAGCGGGGGGGGCACAGATACGCAGTATTTT
>NA|NA|TRBV6-5|TRBJ2-7
CASSYSYGQGTYEQYF
TGTGCCAGCAGTTACTCGTATGGGCAGGGGACCTACGAGCAGTACTTC
>NA|NA|TRBV5-1|TRBJ1-1
CASSQQERTEAFF
TGCGCCAGCAGCCAACAGGAGAGAACTGAAGCTTTCTTT
>NA|NA|TRBV6-6|TRBJ2-1
CASRRTASSYNEQFF
TGTGCCAGCAGGCGGACAGCTAGCTCCTACAATGAGCAGTTCTTC
>NA|NA|TRBV28|TRBJ1-2
CASSLLTVNSGYTF
TGTGCCAGCAGTTTACTGACTGTGAACTCTGGCTACACCTTC
>NA|NA|TRBV20-1|TRBJ1-1
CSAPREARAFF
TGCAGTGCCCCGCGGGAGGCTCGGGCTTTCTTT
>NA|TRBD2|TRBV9|TRBJ2-5
CASSVGVSLAGNGETQYF
TGTGCCAGCAGCGTAGGGGTCAGCCTAGCGGGGAACGGGGAGACCCAGTACTTC
>NA|TRBD1|TRBV2|TRBJ1-2
CASRAGQNPNYGYTF
TGTGCCAGCAGGGCGGGACAGAACCCTAACTATGGCTACACCTTC
>NA|TRBD1|TRBV25-1|TRBJ1-2
CASSEYPRGLGYTF
TGTGCCAGCAGTGAATATCCCAGGGGGCTCGGCTACACCTTC
>NA|NA|TRBV2|TRBJ1-1
CASSDLGPNTEAFF
TGTGCCAGCAGTGATCTAGGCCCGAACACTGAAGCTTTCTTT
>NA|TRBD1|TRBV7-9|TRBJ1-1
CASSPRDRVTEAFF
TGTGCCAGCAGCCCGCGGGACAGGGTCACTGAAGCTTTCTTT
>once|NA|TRBV30|TRBJ1-2
CAWSVQSKRVGRYTF
TGTGCCTGGAGTGTACAAAGTAAGCGGGTAGGACGCTACACCTTC
>NA|NA|TRBV11-2|TRBJ1-6
CASSDGRASNSPLHF
TGTGCCAGCAGCGATGGGCGGGCAAGCAATTCACCCCTCCACTTT
>NA|TRBD2|TRBV7-9|TRBJ2-1
CASSLIVAGGPGEQFF
TGTGCCAGCAGCTTAATAGTAGCGGGGGGGCCGGGTGAGCAGTTCTTC
>NA|NA|TRBV2|TRBJ2-3
CASSPQGFPDTQYF
TGTGCCAGCAGTCCCCAGGGTTTTCCAGATACGCAGTATTTT
>NA|TRBD1|TRBV18|TRBJ1-6
CASSRDRETAPLHF
TGTGCCAGCTCCCGGGACAGGGAGACGGCACCCCTCCACTTT
>NA|TRBD1|TRBV7-9|TRBJ2-1
CASRGRQGGYNEQFF
TGTGCCAGCAGAGGAAGACAGGGGGGATACAATGAGCAGTTCTTC
>NA|NA|TRBV6-1|TRBJ2-7
CASSEQGYEQYF
TGTGCCAGCAGTGAGCAGGGGTACGAGCAGTACTTC
>NA|TRBD1|TRBV19|TRBJ2-7
CASQVVGQGPYEQYF
TGTGCCAGCCAAGTAGTAGGACAGGGCCCCTACGAGCAGTACTTC
>NA|TRBD1|TRBV5-1|TRBJ1-6
CASREGQGYSPLHF
TGCGCTTCGAGGGAGGGACAGGGGTATTCACCCCTCCACTTT
>NA|NA|TRBV20-1|TRBJ1-2
CGKTGLYGYTF
TGCGGTAAAACAGGGCTCTATGGCTACACCTTC
>NA|TRBD1|TRBV18|TRBJ2-5
CASSKNRGKETQYF
TGTGCCAGCTCAAAGAACAGGGGTAAAGAGACCCAGTACTTC
>NA|NA|TRBV4-1|TRBJ1-1
CASSRATVNTEAFF
TGCGCCAGCAGCCGAGCGACAGTTAACACTGAAGCTTTCTTT
>NA|NA|TRBV7-2|TRBJ1-1
CASSTYRDTEAFF
TGTGCCAGCAGCACTTACAGGGATACTGAAGCTTTCTTT
>NA|TRBD2|TRBV25-1|TRBJ2-2
CASSGSSGVGELFF
TGTGCCAGCAGTGGTTCTAGCGGGGTCGGGGAGCTGTTTTTT